The clone carrying this T cell receptor (beta chain) was seen a few times. Its cognate antigen is unknown. The data were taken from a study of beta chain features in type 1 diabetes. Overall study context: Similarity in age, gender and cell yields was seen between patients and healthy donors.

CDR3 length: 13 residues. Germline-derived CDR1 and CDR2 are KGHSH and LQKENI. Trimming left V 5 bases short and J 6 bases short, with 11 bases between. One heparinised draw of blood, averaging about 110 mL, came from each donor. Study-wide findings and caveats: Compared to healthy donors, patients appeared to have naive, central memory and Treg TCRB repertoires that were more alike. More deletions and fewer insertions at VDJ junctions were found in patients with type 1 diabetes.

Of the isolated RNA, all was reverse transcribed, and so the sequenced material was expressed TCRB transcripts. Sequencing used immunoSEQ multiplex PCR; TCRdb keeps in-frame clones, though not all of them. The sample has 250,000 to 400,000 clones; 14% are singletons. This receptor was taken from a man aged 25 to 45 in good health. The chain combines TRBV18 with TRBJ1-5; the D gene is possibly TRBD1 (5 bases). The sample consisted of central memory CD4+ T cells from blood. The CDR3 coding sequence is TGTGCCAGCTCAGGTGGGGGAAGTCAGCCCCAGCATTTT. Protein product: CASSGGGSQPQHF.